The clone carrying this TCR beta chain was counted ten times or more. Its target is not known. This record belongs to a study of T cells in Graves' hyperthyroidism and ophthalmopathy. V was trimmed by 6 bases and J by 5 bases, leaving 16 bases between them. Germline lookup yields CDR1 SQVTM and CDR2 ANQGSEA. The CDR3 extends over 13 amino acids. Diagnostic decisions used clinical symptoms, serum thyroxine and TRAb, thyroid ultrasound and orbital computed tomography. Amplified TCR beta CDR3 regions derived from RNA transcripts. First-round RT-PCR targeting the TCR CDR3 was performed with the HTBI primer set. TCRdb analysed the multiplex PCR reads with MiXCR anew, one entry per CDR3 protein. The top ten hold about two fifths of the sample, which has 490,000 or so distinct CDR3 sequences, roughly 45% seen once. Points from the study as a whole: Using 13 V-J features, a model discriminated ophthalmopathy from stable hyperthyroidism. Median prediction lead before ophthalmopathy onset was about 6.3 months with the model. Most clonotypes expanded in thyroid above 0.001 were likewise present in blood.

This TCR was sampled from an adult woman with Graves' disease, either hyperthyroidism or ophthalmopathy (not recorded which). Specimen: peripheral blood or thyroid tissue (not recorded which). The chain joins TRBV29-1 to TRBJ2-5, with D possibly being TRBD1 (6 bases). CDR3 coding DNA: TGCAGCGTGACAGGATTGACGTCGGAGACCCAGTACTTC. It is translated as CSVTGLTSETQYF.